These 2 T cell receptor beta chains originate from one sample sequenced in a study of beta chain features in type 1 diabetes. Since all of the isolated RNA was reverse transcribed, expressed TCRB transcripts were what got sequenced. The method was immunoSEQ multiplex PCR; TCRdb's version includes in-frame clones alone and lacks a portion of them. The sample yields under 300,000 clones, approximately 8% seen once. What was sequenced was central memory CD4+ T cells from blood. Receptors originate from a woman between 18 and 29 years old in good health.

This clone was seen more than once but under ten times. The chain employs TRBV10-2 and TRBJ2-5; TRBD2 is a possible D gene (6 bases). Germline V gives CDR1 WSHSY, CDR2 SAAADI. V lost 8 bases and J lost 5, with 15 bases in between. The CDR3 is 13 residues long. The DNA for the CDR3 is TGCGCCAGCCACCCTTCTAGCGCGGAGACCCAGTACTTC. Amino acids: CASHPSSAETQYF.

This clone was detected many times. This sequence joins TRBV30 and TRBJ1-1; TRBD1 matches 10 bases. V shed 8 bases, J shed 7 bases, and the junction held 7 bases outside the gene matches. This CDR3 is built from 12 residues. Germline-derived CDR1 and CDR2 are GTSNPN and SVGIG (reference sequence). This CDR3 is CAAAGTGDEAFF. The CDR3 region has the DNA TGTGCCGCCGCCGGGACAGGGGATGAAGCTTTCTTT.